Following are 19 T cell receptor beta chains from one sample sequenced in a study of early T cells in non-severe SARS-CoV-2 infection (dated by TCRdb to the early 2020s). Preparation of the library involved 5' RACE. Sequencing used a NextSeq 500. TCRdb applied fastp at Q25 and MiXCR to the public reads, then kept only in-frame beta chains. Each entry is one CDR3 protein sequence, shown with its most common DNA and genes. This sample is represented by about 47,000 distinct CDR3 sequences; around 10% of them were singletons. Over 4.5% of the sample belongs to the ten largest clones. This material consisted of whole blood, taken at baseline. Every receptor here comes from an adult who was a healthcare worker with PCR-confirmed SARS-CoV-2 infection or an uninfected control (not recorded which).

This rearrangement joins TRBV5-8 to TRBJ1-5; no clear D gene. In germline, CDR1 is SGHTS, CDR2 YDEGEE. Trimming removed 1 base from V and 3 bases from J, with 11 bases in between. This CDR3 is 15 amino acids long. CDR3 nucleotide sequence: TGTGCCAGCAGCTTGTCGGACCGACTCAATCAGCCCCAGCATTTT. It encodes CASSLSDRLNQPQHF.

The CDR3 here is CASSDYGTSASEQFF. The DNA of the CDR3 is TGCGCCAGCAGTGACTATGGGACTAGCGCCAGTGAGCAGTTCTTC. The chain is built from TRBV10-1 and TRBJ2-1; 10 nucleotides line up with TRBD2. The trim removed 3 bases at V and 9 bases at J, leaving 8 bases unmatched. This CDR3 spans 15 amino acids. The V gene's germline CDR1 is WNHNN and CDR2 SYGVQD (reference sequence).

This clonotype was seen only a few times. This rearrangement joins TRBV20-1 to TRBJ1-1, with D possibly being TRBD1 (6 bases). V gave up 4 bases and J gave up 4 bases, with 13 bases separating them. Germline V lookup: CDR1 DFQATT, CDR2 SNEGSKA (reference sequence). The CDR3 covers 13 residues. DNA for the CDR3: TGCAGTGCTATGACAGGTCCGGGCACTGAAGCTTTCTTT. Its translation is CSAMTGPGTEAFF.

This clonotype was found many times. The chain links TRBV3-1 to TRBJ1-1, with D unresolved. Germline assignment: CDR1 LGHDT and CDR2 YNNKEL (reference sequence). V was trimmed by 0 bases and J by 11 bases, leaving 7 bases between them. This CDR3 region has 11 residues. The CDR3 region is CASSQEGNAFF. In DNA, the CDR3 is TGTGCCAGCAGCCAAGAGGGTAATGCTTTCTTT.

In this sample, this clonotype turned up many times. The chain recombines TRBV3-1 with TRBJ1-6, with D uncertain. This CDR3 region has 13 residues. Per germline, CDR1 LGHDT and CDR2 YNNKEL (reference sequence). The ends were cut back, 1 base at V and 8 bases at J, with 6 bases in the middle. CDR3 amino acids: CASSQGPDSPLHF. Here the CDR3 DNA reads TGTGCCAGCAGCCAAGGCCCGGATTCACCCCTCCACTTT.

This clonotype was recorded at least ten times. The chain uses TRBV7-9 and TRBJ2-5, with D tentatively TRBD2 (5 bases). The CDR3 length is 15 residues. V was trimmed by 5 bases and J by 1 base, leaving 14 bases between them. The V gene's germline CDR1 is SEHNR and CDR2 FQNEAQ (reference sequence). This chain's CDR3 is CASSVGVDPQETQYF. CDR3 nucleotide sequence: TGTGCCAGCAGCGTCGGGGTGGATCCCCAAGAGACCCAGTACTTC.

The J gene is TRBJ1-4, the V gene TRBV3-1; the D is unclear. This CDR3 contains 13 residues. V was pared by 0 bases and J by 8 bases, with 7 bases between. The germline V gene encodes CDR1 LGHDT and CDR2 YNNKEL (reference sequence). Here the CDR3 reads CASSQDPIEKLFF. CDR3 coding DNA: TGTGCCAGCAGCCAAGATCCAATAGAAAAACTGTTTTTT. Based on the CDR3 plus reference TRBV3-1 and TRBJ1-4, the full variable domain is DTAVSQTPKYLVTQMGNDKSIKCEQNLGHDTMYWYKQDSKKFLKIMFSYNNKELIINETVPNRFSPKSPDKAHLNLHINSLELGDSAVYFCASSQDPIEKLFFGSGTQLSVL.

Only a few counts were recorded for this clonotype. This chain uses TRBV18 with TRBJ1-1; no reliable D call. This CDR3 is 13 amino acids long. The V gene lost 7 bases and the J gene lost 0 bases, with 9 bases spanning the gap. Germline V lookup: CDR1 KGHSH, CDR2 LQKENI. CDR3 in amino acids: CASFGDLNTEAFF. DNA for the CDR3: TGTGCCAGCTTTGGGGATCTGAACACTGAAGCTTTCTTT.

This clonotype was found a few times. The J gene is TRBJ1-5, the V gene TRBV6-6, with a weak D call TRBD1 (6 bases). This CDR3 has 15 residues. Per germline, CDR1 MNHNY and CDR2 SVGAGI (reference sequence). Trimming removed 4 bases at V and 2 bases at J, with 12 bases between. The CDR3 region has the DNA TGTGCCAGCAGTTCCCAGGGGCGCGGCAATCAGCCCCAGCATTTT. Amino acids: CASSSQGRGNQPQHF.

This clonotype was found many times. This sequence joins TRBV10-1 and TRBJ2-1, with D perhaps being TRBD1 or TRBD2 (5 bases each). Germline CDR1 and CDR2: WNHNN and SYGVQD (reference sequence). Trimming took off 4 bases at V and 8 bases at J, with 18 bases between the two ends. The CDR3 is 15 amino acids. DNA for the CDR3: TGCGCCAGCAGTGGGTCCGGGGCCACCGGATATGAGCAGTTCTTC. Encoded protein: CASSGSGATGYEQFF.

The V and J genes are TRBV5-4 and TRBJ2-3; 8 bases are a match to TRBD1. CDR1 is SGHNT, CDR2 YYREEE, per germline (reference sequence). Trimming cost V 3 bases and J 3 bases; bases outside gene matches: 6. This CDR3 is 15 amino acids long. The CDR3: CASSSRTGSTDTQYF. CDR3 coding DNA: TGTGCCAGCAGCTCCAGGACAGGGAGTACAGATACGCAGTATTTT.

As for this clonotype: The CDR3 carries no conserved terminal phenylalanine or tryptophan, so it likely arises from a read error. This chain uses TRBV10-3 with TRBJ2-5; TRBD1 aligns across 8 bases. In germline, CDR1 is ENHRY, CDR2 SYGVKD. Unmatched junction bases numbered 4, after V lost 6 bases and J lost 4 bases. This CDR3 contains 13 residues. The CDR3 protein is CAISLGTGETQYS. The CDR3 nucleotides read TGTGCCATCAGCCTCGGGACAGGAGAGACCCAGTACTCC.

J is TRBJ1-3 and V is TRBV7-2; the D gene is possibly TRBD1 (6 bases). Germline V CDR1 and CDR2: SGHTA, FQGNSA. V gave up 1 base and J gave up 4 bases, with 11 bases separating them. The CDR3 runs to 15 residues. The CDR3, as DNA: TGTGCCAGCAGCTTAGATACAGGGAACGGAAACACCATATATTTT. Translating gives CASSLDTGNGNTIYF. The complete variable domain, with remaining parts taken from reference TRBV7-2 and TRBJ1-3, reads GAGVSQSPSNKVTEKGKDVELRCDPISGHTALYWYRQSLGQGLEFLIYFQGNSAPDKSGLPSDRFSAERTGGSVSTLTIQRTQQEDSAVYLCASSLDTGNGNTIYFGEGSWLTVV.

This clonotype was observed a few times. The V gene is TRBV19, the J gene TRBJ1-2, with D hard to call. Trimming took off 2 bases at V and 8 bases at J, with 12 bases between the two ends. CDR1 LNHDA and CDR2 SQIVND come from the germline V gene (reference sequence). CDR3 size: 13 residues. The CDR3 loop is CASSIQAGGGYTF. DNA of the CDR3: TGTGCCAGTAGTATACAGGCAGGTGGCGGCTACACCTTC.

This clonotype showed up many times. The CDR3 bases are TGTGCCAGCAGCTCCCTCGGGGCCCGGGGGGCGAGCACTGAAGCTTTCTTT. Translation: CASSSLGARGASTEAFF. The chain employs TRBV11-2 and TRBJ1-1; D might be TRBD1 (6 bases). V lost 4 bases and J 4 bases, leaving 22 bases between the germline ends. The CDR3 has 17 residues. From germline, CDR1 is SGHAT and CDR2 FQNNGV.

Here the CDR3 reads CASSPGGNPGANVLTF. The CDR3 nucleotides read TGTGCCAGCAGCCCAGGGGGTAATCCTGGGGCCAACGTCCTGACTTTC. This chain joins TRBV2 and TRBJ2-6; TRBD1 matches at 7 bases. The CDR3 has 16 residues. V dropped 6 bases and J dropped 2; count of bases not matched to a gene: 7. The germline V gene encodes CDR1 SNHLY and CDR2 FYNNEI.

This clonotype was seen repeatedly, ten times or more. This chain's CDR3 is CASRVIAGTAEDTQYF. CDR3 in DNA: TGCGCCAGCAGGGTAATAGCGGGAACAGCTGAGGATACGCAGTATTTT. The J gene is TRBJ2-3, the V gene TRBV5-1, with 8 bases matching TRBD2. From germline, CDR1 is SGHRS and CDR2 YFSETQ. With 5 bases clipped from V and 6 bases from J, the junction kept 14 bases outside the gene matches. The CDR3 has 16 residues.

This clonotype has just a few counts. The chain links TRBV24-1 to TRBJ2-2; 7 positions match TRBD1. Germline V gene data show CDR1 as KGHDR and CDR2 as SFDVKD. The length of the CDR3 is 16 residues. Trimming took 3 bases from V and 1 from J; bases not matched to a gene: 4. The CDR3 DNA follows: TGTGCCACCAGTGATACCGACAGGGTGAACACCGGGGAGCTGTTTTTT. It specifies CATSDTDRVNTGELFF.

The rearrangement links TRBV5-1 to TRBJ2-3; D call uncertain. The germline CDR1 and CDR2 sequences are SGHRS and YFSETQ. CDR3 size: 13 residues. Trimming removed 2 bases at V and 3 bases at J, with 7 bases between. DNA of the CDR3: TGCGCCAGCAGCTTCTCCGGGACAGATACGCAGTATTTT. It specifies CASSFSGTDTQYF.